Listed below are T cell receptor beta chains from one sample, sequenced in a study of cytomegalovirus exposure and HLA in healthy donors. The method was immunoSEQ multiplex PCR; TCRdb's version includes in-frame clones alone and lacks a portion of them. This sample has 110,000 or so clones, with approximately 11% found just once. What was sequenced was PBMCs. The origin of the receptors is a man aged 35 to 55 in good health and CMV-seropositive. CDR3s include the opening cysteine and the closing phenylalanine or tryptophan. D genes are given only for firm matches. Expanded clones are given a class, and other clones once, few, many or no size at all.

J gene: TRBJ2-7
D gene: TRBD2
V gene: TRBV29-1
clone size: few
CDR3 protein: CSVGLAGVGEQYF
CDR3 DNA: TGCAGCGTGGGACTAGCGGGAGTGGGCGAGCAGTACTTC

J gene: TRBJ2-3
D gene: TRBD1
V gene: TRBV5-1
clone size: NA
CDR3 protein: CASSLGTGVIDTQYF
CDR3 DNA: TGCGCCAGCAGCTTGGGTACAGGGGTCATAGATACGCAGTATTTT

J gene: TRBJ1-3
D gene: NA
V gene: TRBV7-2
clone size: NA
CDR3 protein: CASSLGGVYGNTIYF
CDR3 DNA: TGTGCCAGCAGCCTGGGAGGAGTTTACGGGAACACCATATATTTT

J gene: TRBJ2-2
D gene: TRBD2
V gene: TRBV5-1
clone size: NA
CDR3 protein: CASSSSGSADTGELFF
CDR3 DNA: TGCGCCAGCAGCTCTAGCGGGAGTGCCGACACCGGGGAGCTGTTTTTT

J gene: TRBJ2-1
D gene: TRBD2
V gene: TRBV4-3
clone size: NA
CDR3 protein: CASSQPGLAYNEQFF
CDR3 DNA: TGCGCCAGCAGCCAGCCGGGACTAGCCTACAATGAGCAGTTCTTC

J gene: TRBJ2-1
D gene: NA
V gene: TRBV15
clone size: few
CDR3 protein: CATSREGTQNNEQFF
CDR3 DNA: TGTGCCACCAGCAGAGAAGGGACACAGAACAATGAGCAGTTCTTC

J gene: TRBJ2-5
D gene: NA
V gene: TRBV7-6
clone size: few
CDR3 protein: CASSSGGSGETQYF
CDR3 DNA: TGTGCCAGCAGCAGTGGGGGGAGTGGGGAGACCCAGTACTTC

J gene: TRBJ1-3
D gene: NA
V gene: TRBV28
clone size: NA
CDR3 protein: CASSFRGTTASGNTIYF
CDR3 DNA: TGTGCCAGCAGTTTTCGGGGGACGACCGCCTCTGGAAACACCATATATTTT

J gene: TRBJ2-1
D gene: TRBD2
V gene: TRBV6-1
clone size: few
CDR3 protein: CASSSSGTSYNEQFF
CDR3 DNA: TGTGCCAGCTCTTCTTCCGGGACTAGTTACAATGAGCAGTTCTTC

J gene: TRBJ2-7
D gene: NA
V gene: TRBV7-8
clone size: NA
CDR3 protein: CASSTAFRDEQYF
CDR3 DNA: TGTGCCAGCAGCACAGCCTTCAGGGACGAGCAGTACTTC

J gene: TRBJ2-2
D gene: NA
V gene: TRBV5-1
clone size: few
CDR3 protein: CASRRGDGPSNTGELFF
CDR3 DNA: TGCGCCAGCCGGAGGGGAGACGGACCATCGAACACCGGGGAGCTGTTTTTT

J gene: TRBJ1-3
D gene: TRBD1
V gene: TRBV19
clone size: NA
CDR3 protein: CASSLRDRHGNTIYF
CDR3 DNA: TGTGCCAGTAGTCTCCGGGACAGGCATGGAAACACCATATATTTT

J gene: TRBJ1-1
D gene: NA
V gene: TRBV15
clone size: few
CDR3 protein: CATSRGRGAEGKAFF
CDR3 DNA: TGTGCCACCAGCAGAGGAAGAGGAGCCGAAGGAAAAGCTTTCTTT

J gene: TRBJ1-2
D gene: NA
V gene: TRBV28
clone size: NA
CDR3 protein: CASSLGQLNYGYTF
CDR3 DNA: TGTGCCAGCAGTTTAGGACAGCTTAACTATGGCTACACCTTC

J gene: TRBJ2-7
D gene: NA
V gene: TRBV6-5
clone size: NA
CDR3 protein: CASSGGTRANEQYF
CDR3 DNA: TGTGCCAGCAGTGGAGGGACCCGGGCCAACGAGCAGTACTTC

J gene: TRBJ2-2
D gene: TRBD2
V gene: TRBV9
clone size: few
CDR3 protein: CASSTTSGPGTGELFF
CDR3 DNA: TGTGCCAGCAGCACTACTAGCGGCCCGGGCACCGGGGAGCTGTTTTTT

J gene: TRBJ1-4
D gene: TRBD1
V gene: TRBV5-1
clone size: few
CDR3 protein: CASSETGALNEKLFF
CDR3 DNA: TGCGCCAGCAGCGAAACAGGGGCCCTTAATGAAAAACTGTTTTTT

J gene: TRBJ2-1
D gene: TRBD1
V gene: TRBV7-9
clone size: NA
CDR3 protein: CASSWGTAYNEQFF
CDR3 DNA: TGTGCCAGCAGCTGGGGGACAGCCTACAATGAGCAGTTCTTC

J gene: TRBJ1-1
D gene: NA
V gene: TRBV6-5
clone size: few
CDR3 protein: CASSYTYYTEAFF
CDR3 DNA: TGTGCCAGCAGTTACACTTATTACACTGAAGCTTTCTTT

J gene: TRBJ2-2
D gene: TRBD1
V gene: TRBV29-1
clone size: NA
CDR3 protein: CSVGTGVGNTGELFF
CDR3 DNA: TGCAGCGTTGGGACAGGGGTAGGGAACACCGGGGAGCTGTTTTTT

J gene: TRBJ1-1
D gene: NA
V gene: TRBV19
clone size: few
CDR3 protein: CASSIGRTEAFF
CDR3 DNA: TGTGCCAGTAGTATTGGCAGAACTGAAGCTTTCTTT

J gene: TRBJ2-2
D gene: TRBD2
V gene: TRBV9
clone size: NA
CDR3 protein: CASSVGEVGGLGVSGELFF
CDR3 DNA: TGTGCCAGCAGCGTAGGGGAGGTAGGGGGACTAGGAGTATCCGGGGAGCTGTTTTTT

J gene: TRBJ1-2
D gene: TRBD1
V gene: TRBV27
clone size: few
CDR3 protein: CASRTGGHGYTF
CDR3 DNA: TGTGCCAGCCGGACAGGCGGTCATGGCTACACCTTC

J gene: TRBJ2-7
D gene: TRBD2
V gene: TRBV15
clone size: NA
CDR3 protein: CATSREAGDPYEQYF
CDR3 DNA: TGTGCCACCAGCAGAGAGGCGGGAGATCCTTACGAGCAGTACTTC

J gene: TRBJ2-7
D gene: TRBD2
V gene: TRBV5-6
clone size: few
CDR3 protein: CASSSRLAGAYEQYF
CDR3 DNA: TGTGCCAGCAGCTCCCGACTAGCGGGAGCCTACGAGCAGTACTTC

J gene: TRBJ1-1
D gene: NA
V gene: TRBV5-1
clone size: NA
CDR3 protein: CASSAHQGGTDTEAFF
CDR3 DNA: TGCGCCAGCAGCGCCCACCAAGGGGGAACAGACACTGAAGCTTTCTTT